Listed below are T cell receptor beta chains from one sample, sequenced in a study of T cell responses to AZD1222 COVID-19 vaccine. Clones were read by immunoSEQ multiplex PCR, and TCRdb kept only the in-frame ones, dropping some. This table holds 180,000 or so clones, about 91% found once. The sample here was peripheral blood, taken 28 days after the second AZD1222 dose. These receptors were obtained from an adult who received the AZD1222 COVID-19 vaccine. Each CDR3 is given without its conserved first and last residue. The order of the fields is D gene, V gene, CDR3 protein. A D gene is named only where the DNA matches it firmly.

d_call: NA; v_call: TRBV13; cdr3_aa: ASSLGGLEGNTIY
d_call: NA; v_call: TRBV19; cdr3_aa: ASSIDRTASYGYT
d_call: TRBD1; v_call: TRBV19; cdr3_aa: ASSWDRGPNQPQH
d_call: NA; v_call: TRBV4-1; cdr3_aa: ASSQVFGYYGYT
d_call: NA; v_call: TRBV15; cdr3_aa: ATSGGITPSQPQH
d_call: NA; v_call: TRBV14; cdr3_aa: ASSQEGAGSYGYT
d_call: NA; v_call: TRBV7-2; cdr3_aa: ASSLRGPPNTEAF
d_call: TRBD2; v_call: TRBV6-2/TRBV6-3; cdr3_aa: ASSYPPGLANNEQF
d_call: TRBD1; v_call: TRBV25-1; cdr3_aa: ASSPWDRGYEQY
d_call: NA; v_call: TRBV4-2; cdr3_aa: ASSQEEWGAPGEKLF
d_call: NA; v_call: TRBV3-1/TRBV3-2; cdr3_aa: ASSLHGGQEDSPLH
d_call: NA; v_call: TRBV3-1/TRBV3-2; cdr3_aa: ASSQEEQGTLSGANVLT
d_call: TRBD1; v_call: TRBV6-5; cdr3_aa: ASSSPGQSYNEQF
d_call: NA; v_call: TRBV15; cdr3_aa: ATSRDRAAAYGYT
d_call: NA; v_call: TRBV5-1; cdr3_aa: ASSFWGTEAF
d_call: TRBD2; v_call: TRBV3-1/TRBV3-2; cdr3_aa: ASSQDSGSGSLEQY
d_call: NA; v_call: TRBV19; cdr3_aa: ASSLQGPTEAF
d_call: TRBD2; v_call: TRBV7-9; cdr3_aa: ASSPSTSGMGEQY
d_call: TRBD1; v_call: TRBV5-1; cdr3_aa: AIDQGGGYT
d_call: NA; v_call: TRBV5-1; cdr3_aa: ASSPDTPNYGYT
d_call: NA; v_call: TRBV28; cdr3_aa: ASSPPVGDTEAF
d_call: TRBD2; v_call: TRBV28; cdr3_aa: ASSLQFYRPSGSSSDTGELF
d_call: NA; v_call: TRBV5-1; cdr3_aa: ASSLGGGPGLDEQF
d_call: NA; v_call: TRBV7-2; cdr3_aa: ASSLGPAPPEQY
d_call: TRBD1; v_call: TRBV5-8; cdr3_aa: ASSGDRGTQPQH
d_call: NA; v_call: TRBV30; cdr3_aa: AWSKKGTSNSPLH
d_call: TRBD2; v_call: TRBV6-2/TRBV6-3; cdr3_aa: ASSRVRLAGVHAYEQY
d_call: NA; v_call: TRBV3-1/TRBV3-2; cdr3_aa: ASSQGGTTHYGYT
d_call: TRBD2; v_call: TRBV2; cdr3_aa: ASTPKGGLSYEQY
d_call: NA; v_call: TRBV4-1; cdr3_aa: ASSHPGARSGTQH
d_call: TRBD1; v_call: TRBV5-4; cdr3_aa: ASSISTGDYGYT
d_call: TRBD1; v_call: TRBV2; cdr3_aa: ASRKDRVDTGELF
d_call: NA; v_call: TRBV12-3/TRBV12-4; cdr3_aa: ASSFGRMAGYT
d_call: TRBD1; v_call: TRBV4-2; cdr3_aa: ASSPQGPGTTDTQY
d_call: NA; v_call: TRBV2; cdr3_aa: ASSERSLNTEAF
d_call: NA; v_call: TRBV27; cdr3_aa: ASSTTGNTEAF
d_call: NA; v_call: TRBV11-1; cdr3_aa: ASSLETQAYNEQF
d_call: NA; v_call: TRBV28; cdr3_aa: ASSSPDSAYNSPLH